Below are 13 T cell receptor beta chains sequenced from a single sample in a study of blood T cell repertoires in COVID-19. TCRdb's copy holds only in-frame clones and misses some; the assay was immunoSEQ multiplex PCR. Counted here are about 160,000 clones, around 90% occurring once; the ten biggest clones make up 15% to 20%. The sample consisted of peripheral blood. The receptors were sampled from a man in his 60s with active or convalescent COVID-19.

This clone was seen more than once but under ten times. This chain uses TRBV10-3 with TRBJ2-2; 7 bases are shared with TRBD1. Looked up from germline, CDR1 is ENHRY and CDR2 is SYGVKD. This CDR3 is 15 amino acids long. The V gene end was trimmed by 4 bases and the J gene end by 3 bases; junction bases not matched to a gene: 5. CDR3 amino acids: CAISGRDSYTGELFF. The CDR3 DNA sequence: TGTGCCATCAGTGGAAGGGACAGTTACACCGGGGAGCTGTTTTTT.

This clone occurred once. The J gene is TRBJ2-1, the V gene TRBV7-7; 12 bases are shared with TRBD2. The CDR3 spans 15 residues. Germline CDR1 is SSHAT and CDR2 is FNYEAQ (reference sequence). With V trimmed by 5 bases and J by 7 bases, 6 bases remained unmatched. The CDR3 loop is CASSDGLAGRNEQFF. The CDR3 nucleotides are TGTGCCAGCAGCGACGGACTAGCGGGACGTAATGAGCAGTTCTTC.

DNA of the CDR3: TGCGCCATCCCGGACAGGGCGGCGGGCTACACCTTC. This translates into CAIPDRAAGYTF. The V and J genes are TRBV23-1 and TRBJ1-2; the match to TRBD1 covers 8 bases. TRBV23-1 belongs to the ORF category, with a function that is uncertain. CDR3 length: 12 residues. V lost 10 bases, J lost 8 bases, and 9 bases stayed unmatched.

Here the CDR3 DNA reads TGTGCCAGCAGCCTGGACAGGGGGAGGGTCGAGCAGTACTTC. It is translated as CASSLDRGRVEQYF. The chain carries TRBV7-2 and TRBJ2-7; 10 bases match TRBD1. The CDR3 spans 14 residues. Looked up from germline, CDR1 is SGHTA and CDR2 is FQGNSA. Unmatched junction bases numbered 7, after V lost 5 bases and J lost 6 bases.

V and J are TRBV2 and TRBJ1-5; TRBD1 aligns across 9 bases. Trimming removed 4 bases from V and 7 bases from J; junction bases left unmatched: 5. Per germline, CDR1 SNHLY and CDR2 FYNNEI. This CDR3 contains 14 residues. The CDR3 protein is CASSGGQGGQPQHF. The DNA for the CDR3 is TGTGCCAGCAGTGGGGGACAGGGAGGACAGCCCCAGCATTTT.

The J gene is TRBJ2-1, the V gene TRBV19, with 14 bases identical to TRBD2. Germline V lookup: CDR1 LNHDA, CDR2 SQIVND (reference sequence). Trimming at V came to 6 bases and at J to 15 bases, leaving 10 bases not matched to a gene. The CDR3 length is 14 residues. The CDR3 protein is CASSGLAGGPPAFF. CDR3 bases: TGTGCCAGTAGCGGACTAGCGGGGGGCCCCCCGGCGTTCTTC.

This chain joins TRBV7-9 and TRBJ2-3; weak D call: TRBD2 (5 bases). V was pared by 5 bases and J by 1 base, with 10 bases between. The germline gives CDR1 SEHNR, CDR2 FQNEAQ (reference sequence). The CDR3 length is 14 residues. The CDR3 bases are TGTGCCAGCAGCCCATCCGGGGGCACAGATACGCAGTATTTT. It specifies CASSPSGGTDTQYF.

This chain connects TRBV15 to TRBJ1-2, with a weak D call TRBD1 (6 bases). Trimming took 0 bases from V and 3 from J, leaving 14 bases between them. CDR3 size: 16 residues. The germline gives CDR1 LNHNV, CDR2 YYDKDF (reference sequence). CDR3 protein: CATSRDFGRGHYGYTF. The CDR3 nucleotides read TGTGCCACCAGCAGAGATTTTGGCAGGGGACACTATGGCTACACCTTC.

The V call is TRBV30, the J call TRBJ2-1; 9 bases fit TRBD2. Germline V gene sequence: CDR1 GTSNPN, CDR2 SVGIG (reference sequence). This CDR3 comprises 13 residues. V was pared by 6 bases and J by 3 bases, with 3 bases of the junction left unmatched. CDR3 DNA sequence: TGTGCCTGTAAGCGGGAGGACTACAATGAGCAGTTCTTC. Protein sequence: CACKREDYNEQFF.

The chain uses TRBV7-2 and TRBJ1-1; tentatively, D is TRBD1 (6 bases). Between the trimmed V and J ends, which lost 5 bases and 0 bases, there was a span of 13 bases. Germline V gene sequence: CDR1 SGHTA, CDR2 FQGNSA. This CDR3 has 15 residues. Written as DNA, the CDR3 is TGTGCCAGCAGCCCGAGATGGGGGCTGAACACTGAAGCTTTCTTT. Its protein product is CASSPRWGLNTEAFF.

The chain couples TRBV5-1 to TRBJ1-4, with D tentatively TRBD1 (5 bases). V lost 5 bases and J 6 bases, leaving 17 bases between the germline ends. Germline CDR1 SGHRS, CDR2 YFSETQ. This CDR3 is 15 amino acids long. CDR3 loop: CASSWTGTGDEKLFF. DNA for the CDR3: TGCGCCAGCAGTTGGACCGGGACTGGGGATGAAAAACTGTTTTTT. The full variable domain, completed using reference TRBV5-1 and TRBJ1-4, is KAGVTQTPRYLIKTRGQQVTLSCSPISGHRSVSWYQQTPGQGLQFLFEYFSETQRNKGNFPGRFSGRQFSNSRSEMNVSTLELGDSALYLCASSWTGTGDEKLFFGSGTQLSVL.

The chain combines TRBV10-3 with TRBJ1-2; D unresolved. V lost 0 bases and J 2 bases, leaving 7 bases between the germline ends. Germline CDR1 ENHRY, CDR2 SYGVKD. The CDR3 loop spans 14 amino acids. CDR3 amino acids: CAISESRQNYGYTF. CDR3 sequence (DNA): TGTGCCATCAGTGAGTCGAGGCAGAACTATGGCTACACCTTC.

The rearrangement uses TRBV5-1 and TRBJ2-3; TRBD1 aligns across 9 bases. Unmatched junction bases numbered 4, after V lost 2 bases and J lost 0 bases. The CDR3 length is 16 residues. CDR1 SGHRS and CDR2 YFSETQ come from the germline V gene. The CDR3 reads CASSFGTGTSTDTQYF. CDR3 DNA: TGCGCCAGCAGCTTTGGGACAGGGACTAGCACAGATACGCAGTATTTT.